This is a list of T cell receptor beta chains from one sample in a study of blood T cell repertoires in COVID-19. TCRdb keeps only in-frame clones here, not all; method: immunoSEQ multiplex PCR. The table includes some 100,000 clones, 80% to 95% detected once. The sample comprised peripheral blood. The receptors were sampled from a man between 65 and 85 years old with acute or convalescent COVID-19. Both conserved end residues are part of each CDR3. Each record gives: CDR3 protein, CDR3 DNA, CDR3 length, clone size, J gene, V gene, D gene. D genes are given only for firm matches. Rows may omit the clone size; those that give it use once, few, many or a size class.

CDR3: CSARLAGDTGELFF
DNA: TGCAGCGCCAGACTAGCGGGAGACACCGGGGAGCTGTTTTTT
length: 14
size: few
J: TRBJ2-2
V: TRBV29-1
D: TRBD2

CDR3: CSAGLAGASEQYF
DNA: TGCAGCGCCGGACTAGCGGGAGCCTCCGAGCAGTACTTC
length: 13
size: few
J: TRBJ2-7
V: TRBV29-1
D: TRBD2

CDR3: CASSFSGTATEAFF
DNA: TGTGCCAGCAGTTTCTCCGGGACAGCCACTGAAGCTTTCTTT
length: 14
size: -
J: TRBJ1-1
V: TRBV6-5
D: TRBD1

CDR3: CAISAGGGSTDTQYF
DNA: TGTGCCATCAGTGCCGGTGGCGGAAGCACAGATACGCAGTATTTT
length: 15
size: -
J: TRBJ2-3
V: TRBV10-3
D: -

CDR3: CATSEGGAGTGELFF
DNA: TGTGCCACCAGTGAGGGTGGGGCTGGCACCGGGGAGCTGTTTTTT
length: 15
size: -
J: TRBJ2-2
V: TRBV24-1
D: -

CDR3: CASSQLIRGFDGYTF
DNA: TGTGCCAGCAGCCAACTCATTCGGGGGTTCGATGGCTACACCTTC
length: 15
size: -
J: TRBJ1-2
V: TRBV3-1/TRBV3-2
D: -

CDR3: CASSETGVSYEQYF
DNA: TGCGCCAGCAGTGAAACAGGGGTGTCCTACGAGCAGTACTTC
length: 14
size: -
J: TRBJ2-7
V: TRBV10-1
D: TRBD1

CDR3: CASSSPFYGQGKGEQYF
DNA: TGTGCCAGCAGTTCCCCCTTCTATGGACAGGGAAAGGGGGAGCAGTACTTC
length: 17
size: -
J: TRBJ2-7
V: TRBV27
D: TRBD1

CDR3: CAWSGGQGNQPQHF
DNA: TGTGCCTGGAGTGGGGGACAGGGAAATCAGCCCCAGCATTTT
length: 14
size: -
J: TRBJ1-5
V: TRBV30
D: TRBD1

CDR3: CASSQGSNQPQHF
DNA: TGTGCCAGCAGTCAGGGTAGCAATCAGCCCCAGCATTTT
length: 13
size: -
J: TRBJ1-5
V: TRBV27
D: -

CDR3: CASSLWRAGTDTQYF
DNA: TGTGCCAGTAGTCTCTGGCGGGCGGGCACAGATACGCAGTATTTT
length: 15
size: -
J: TRBJ2-3
V: TRBV19
D: -

CDR3: CASTTGGPGELFF
DNA: TGTGCCAGCACCACAGGGGGCCCCGGGGAGCTGTTTTTT
length: 13
size: -
J: TRBJ2-2
V: TRBV25-1
D: TRBD1

CDR3: CASRGGGGGEPQHF
DNA: TGTGCCAGCCGGGGAGGGGGGGGAGGCGAGCCCCAGCATTTT
length: 14
size: -
J: TRBJ1-5
V: TRBV28
D: -

CDR3: CASSSLDREGEKLFF
DNA: TGTGCCAGCAGCTCCCTGGACAGGGAAGGTGAAAAACTGTTTTTT
length: 15
size: -
J: TRBJ1-4
V: TRBV7-8
D: TRBD1

CDR3: CASSLALAGGKETQYF
DNA: TGTGCCAGCAGCTTAGCTCTAGCGGGCGGCAAAGAGACCCAGTACTTC
length: 16
size: -
J: TRBJ2-5
V: TRBV11-2
D: TRBD2

CDR3: CASSPTGDLWGGYTF
DNA: TGCGCCAGCAGCCCAACAGGGGACCTTTGGGGTGGCTACACCTTC
length: 15
size: -
J: TRBJ1-2
V: TRBV5-1
D: TRBD1

CDR3: CARRIQGNTGELFF
DNA: TGTGCCAGAAGAATACAGGGAAACACCGGGGAGCTGTTTTTT
length: 14
size: -
J: TRBJ2-2
V: TRBV2
D: -

CDR3: CASSPRQGGYGYTF
DNA: TGTGCCAGCAGCCCACGACAGGGGGGCTATGGCTACACCTTC
length: 14
size: -
J: TRBJ1-2
V: TRBV14
D: TRBD1

CDR3: CASSLVRGGSQRQFF
DNA: TGTGCCAGCAGCTTAGTCCGGGGGGGCTCCCAGAGGCAGTTCTTC
length: 15
size: once
J: TRBJ2-1
V: TRBV7-6
D: TRBD2

CDR3: CASSLGGLNTEAFF
DNA: TGTGCCAGCAGCTTGGGCGGATTGAACACTGAAGCTTTCTTT
length: 14
size: -
J: TRBJ1-1
V: TRBV5-5
D: -

CDR3: CASSLGRGLGYTF
DNA: TGTGCCAGCAGTTTAGGCAGGGGGCTAGGCTACACCTTC
length: 13
size: once
J: TRBJ1-2
V: TRBV27
D: TRBD1

CDR3: CASSTRTGGNTIYF
DNA: TGTGCCAGCAGCACCCGGACAGGGGGAAACACCATATATTTT
length: 14
size: -
J: TRBJ1-3
V: TRBV11-2
D: TRBD1

CDR3: CASSQDRGGGPRYNEQFF
DNA: TGCGCCAGCAGCCAAGATAGAGGGGGAGGGCCCCGGTACAATGAGCAGTTCTTC
length: 18
size: -
J: TRBJ2-1
V: TRBV4-3
D: -

CDR3: CASSENRVGYTF
DNA: TGTGCCAGCAGTGAGAACAGGGTTGGCTACACCTTC
length: 12
size: -
J: TRBJ1-2
V: TRBV2
D: -

CDR3: CASSPALDRNSPLHF
DNA: TGTGCCAGCAGTCCTGCACTCGACAGGAATTCACCCCTCCACTTT
length: 15
size: -
J: TRBJ1-6
V: TRBV3-1/TRBV3-2
D: -

CDR3: CAWRRTLNTEAFF
DNA: TGTGCCTGGAGGCGGACACTCAACACTGAAGCTTTCTTT
length: 13
size: -
J: TRBJ1-1
V: TRBV30
D: -

CDR3: CASSGTGGAGNTIYF
DNA: TGTGCCAGCAGCGGGACAGGGGGAGCTGGAAACACCATATATTTT
length: 15
size: -
J: TRBJ1-3
V: TRBV9
D: TRBD1

CDR3: CASSVAFLNEQFF
DNA: TGTGCCAGCAGCGTAGCCTTCCTCAATGAGCAGTTCTTC
length: 13
size: -
J: TRBJ2-1
V: TRBV9
D: -

CDR3: CASSQYGERNQPQHF
DNA: TGCGCCAGCAGCCAATACGGAGAAAGGAATCAGCCCCAGCATTTT
length: 15
size: once
J: TRBJ1-5
V: TRBV4-1
D: -

CDR3: CASALGGGKETQYF
DNA: TGTGCTAGTGCCCTTGGTGGAGGGAAAGAGACCCAGTACTTC
length: 14
size: -
J: TRBJ2-5
V: TRBV12-5
D: -

CDR3: CASSLTLTGAFF
DNA: TGTGCCAGCAGTTTGACATTAACGGGGGCTTTCTTT
length: 12
size: once
J: TRBJ1-1
V: TRBV12-3/TRBV12-4
D: -

CDR3: CASSETGQAVNYGYTF
DNA: TGTGCCAGCAGTGAAACGGGACAGGCAGTTAACTATGGCTACACCTTC
length: 16
size: few
J: TRBJ1-2
V: TRBV2
D: TRBD1

CDR3: CASRTPQGRGNNEQFF
DNA: TGTGCCAGTAGGACTCCACAGGGGCGGGGTAACAATGAGCAGTTCTTC
length: 16
size: once
J: TRBJ2-1
V: TRBV19
D: -